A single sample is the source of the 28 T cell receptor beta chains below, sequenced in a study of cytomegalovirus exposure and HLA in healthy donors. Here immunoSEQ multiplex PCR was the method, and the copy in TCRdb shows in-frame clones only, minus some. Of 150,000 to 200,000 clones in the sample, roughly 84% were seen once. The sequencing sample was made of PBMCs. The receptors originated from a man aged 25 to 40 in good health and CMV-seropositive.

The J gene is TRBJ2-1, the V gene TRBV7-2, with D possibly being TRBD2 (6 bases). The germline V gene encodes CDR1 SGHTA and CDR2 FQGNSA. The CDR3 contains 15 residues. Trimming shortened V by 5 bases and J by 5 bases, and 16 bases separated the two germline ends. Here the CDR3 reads CASSSSGAGNNEQFF. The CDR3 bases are TGTGCCAGCAGCAGCTCCGGGGCGGGAAACAATGAGCAGTTCTTC.

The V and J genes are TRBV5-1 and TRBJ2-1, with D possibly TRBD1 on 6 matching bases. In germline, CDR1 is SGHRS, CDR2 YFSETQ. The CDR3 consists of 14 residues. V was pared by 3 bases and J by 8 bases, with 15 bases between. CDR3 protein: CASSSGQRDDEQFF. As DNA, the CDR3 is TGCGCCAGCAGCTCGGGACAAAGAGACGATGAGCAGTTCTTC. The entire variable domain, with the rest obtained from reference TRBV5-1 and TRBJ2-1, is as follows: KAGVTQTPRYLIKTRGQQVTLSCSPISGHRSVSWYQQTPGQGLQFLFEYFSETQRNKGNFPGRFSGRQFSNSRSEMNVSTLELGDSALYLCASSSGQRDDEQFFGPGTRLTVL.

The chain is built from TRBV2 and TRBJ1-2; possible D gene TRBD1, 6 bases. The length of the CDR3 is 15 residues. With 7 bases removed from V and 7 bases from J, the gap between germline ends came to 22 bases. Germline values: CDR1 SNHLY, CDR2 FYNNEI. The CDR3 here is CASNPTPNRDRGYTF. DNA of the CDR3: TGTGCCAGCAACCCGACCCCCAACAGGGACCGTGGCTACACCTTC.

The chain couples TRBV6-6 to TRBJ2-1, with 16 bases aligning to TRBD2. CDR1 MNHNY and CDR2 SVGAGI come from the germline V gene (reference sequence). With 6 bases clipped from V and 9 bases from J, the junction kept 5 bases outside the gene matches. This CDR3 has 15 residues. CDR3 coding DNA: TGTGCCAGCAGGGGGACTAGCGGGAGGGCCGGTGAGCAGTTCTTC. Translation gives CASRGTSGRAGEQFF.

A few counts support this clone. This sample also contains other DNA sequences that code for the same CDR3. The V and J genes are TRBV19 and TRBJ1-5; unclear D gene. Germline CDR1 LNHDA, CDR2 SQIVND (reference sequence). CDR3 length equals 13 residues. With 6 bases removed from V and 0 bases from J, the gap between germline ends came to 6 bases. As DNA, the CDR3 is TGTGCCAGTAGCGCTAGTAGCAATCAGCCCCAGCATTTT. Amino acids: CASSASSNQPQHF. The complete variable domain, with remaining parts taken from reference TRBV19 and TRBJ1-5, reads DGGITQSPKYLFRKEGQNVTLSCEQNLNHDAMYWYRQDPGQGLRLIYYSQIVNDFQKGDIAEGYSVSREKKESFPLTVTSAQKNPTAFYLCASSASSNQPQHFGDGTRLSIL.

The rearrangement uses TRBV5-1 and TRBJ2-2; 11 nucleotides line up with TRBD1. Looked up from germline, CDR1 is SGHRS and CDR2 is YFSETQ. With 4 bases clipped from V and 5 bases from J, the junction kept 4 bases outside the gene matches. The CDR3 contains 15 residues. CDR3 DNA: TGCGCCAGCAGCCGTCGGGACAGGGGGACCGGGGAGCTGTTTTTT. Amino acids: CASSRRDRGTGELFF.

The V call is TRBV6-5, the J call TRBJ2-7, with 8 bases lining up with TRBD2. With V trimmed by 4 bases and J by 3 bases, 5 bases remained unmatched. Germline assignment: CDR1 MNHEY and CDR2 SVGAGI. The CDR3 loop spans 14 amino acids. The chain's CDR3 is CASSSSAGGYEQYF. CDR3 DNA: TGTGCCAGCAGTTCTTCTGCGGGGGGCTACGAGCAGTACTTC.

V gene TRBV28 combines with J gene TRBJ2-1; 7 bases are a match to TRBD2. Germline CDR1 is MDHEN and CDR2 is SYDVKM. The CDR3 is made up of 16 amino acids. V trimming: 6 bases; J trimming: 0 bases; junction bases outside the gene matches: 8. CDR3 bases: TGTGCCAGCAGGTGGACTACTAGCGCCTCCTACAATGAGCAGTTCTTC. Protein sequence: CASRWTTSASYNEQFF.

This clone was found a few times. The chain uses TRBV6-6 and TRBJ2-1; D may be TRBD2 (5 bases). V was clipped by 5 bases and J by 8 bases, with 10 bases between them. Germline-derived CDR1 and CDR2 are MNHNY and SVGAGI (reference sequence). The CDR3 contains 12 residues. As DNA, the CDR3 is TGTGCCAGCAGTAATGCGGGTTATGAGCAGTTCTTC. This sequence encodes CASSNAGYEQFF.

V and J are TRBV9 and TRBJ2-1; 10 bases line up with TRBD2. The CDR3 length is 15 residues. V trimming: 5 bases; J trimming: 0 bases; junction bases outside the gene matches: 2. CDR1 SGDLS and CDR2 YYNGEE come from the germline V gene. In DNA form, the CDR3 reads TGTGCCAGCAGTAAGCGGGGGGGCTCCTACAATGAGCAGTTCTTC. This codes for CASSKRGGSYNEQFF.

CDR3 bases: TGTGCCAGCAGCGTAGGAACTAGCGGCCAAGAGACCCAGTACTTC. It codes for CASSVGTSGQETQYF. The V call is TRBV9, the J call TRBJ2-5, with TRBD2 matching 8 bases. Trimming removed 0 bases from V and 1 base from J; junction bases left unmatched: 2. Looked up from germline, CDR1 is SGDLS and CDR2 is YYNGEE. The CDR3 consists of 15 residues.

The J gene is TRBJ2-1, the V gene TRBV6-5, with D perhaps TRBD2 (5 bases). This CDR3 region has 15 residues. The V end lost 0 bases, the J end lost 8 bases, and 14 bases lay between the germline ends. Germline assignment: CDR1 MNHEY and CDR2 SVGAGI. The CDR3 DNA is TGTGCCAGCAGTTACTCCTCGGTCTGGGGAGATGAGCAGTTCTTC. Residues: CASSYSSVWGDEQFF.

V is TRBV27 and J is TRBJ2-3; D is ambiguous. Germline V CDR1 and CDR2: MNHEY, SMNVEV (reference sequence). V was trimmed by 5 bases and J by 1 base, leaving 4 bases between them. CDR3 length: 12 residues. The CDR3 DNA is TGTGCCAGCAGTCCCGGCACAGATACGCAGTATTTT. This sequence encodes CASSPGTDTQYF.

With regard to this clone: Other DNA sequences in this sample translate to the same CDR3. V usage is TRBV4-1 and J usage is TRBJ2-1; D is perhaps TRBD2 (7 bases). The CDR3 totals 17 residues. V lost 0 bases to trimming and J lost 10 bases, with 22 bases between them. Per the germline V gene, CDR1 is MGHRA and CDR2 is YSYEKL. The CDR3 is CASSQDPNSGGAKEQFF. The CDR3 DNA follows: TGCGCCAGCAGCCAAGATCCCAACAGTGGGGGGGCCAAAGAGCAGTTCTTC.

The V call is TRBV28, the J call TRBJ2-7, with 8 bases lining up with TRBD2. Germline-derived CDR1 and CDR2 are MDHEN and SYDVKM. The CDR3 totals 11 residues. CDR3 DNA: TGTGCTGGCGGGGGGTCGTACGAGCAGTACTTC. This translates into CAGGGSYEQYF.

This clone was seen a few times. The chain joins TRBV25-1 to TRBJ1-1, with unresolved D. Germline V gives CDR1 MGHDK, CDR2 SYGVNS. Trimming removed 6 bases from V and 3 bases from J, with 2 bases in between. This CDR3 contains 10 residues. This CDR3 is CASSDTEAFF. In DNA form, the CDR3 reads TGTGCCAGCAGCGACACTGAAGCTTTCTTT.

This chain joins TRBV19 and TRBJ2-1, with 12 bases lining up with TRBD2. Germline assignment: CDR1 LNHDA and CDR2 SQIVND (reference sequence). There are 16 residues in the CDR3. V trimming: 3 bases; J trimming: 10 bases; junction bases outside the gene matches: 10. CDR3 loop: CASSIGLAGPTWEQFF. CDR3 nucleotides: TGTGCCAGTAGTATCGGACTAGCGGGACCTACGTGGGAGCAGTTCTTC.

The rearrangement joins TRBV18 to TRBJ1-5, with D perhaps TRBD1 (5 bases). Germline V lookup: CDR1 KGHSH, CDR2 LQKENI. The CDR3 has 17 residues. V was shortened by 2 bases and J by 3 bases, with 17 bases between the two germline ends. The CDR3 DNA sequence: TGTGCCAGCTCACCAGGCCAGGGAGGATGGGACAATCAGCCCCAGCATTTT. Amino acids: CASSPGQGGWDNQPQHF. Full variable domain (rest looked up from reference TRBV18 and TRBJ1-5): NAGVMQNPRHLVRRRGQEARLRCSPMKGHSHVYWYRQLPEEGLKFMVYLQKENIIDESGMPKERFSAEFPKEGPSILRIQQVVRGDSAAYFCASSPGQGGWDNQPQHFGDGTRLSIL.

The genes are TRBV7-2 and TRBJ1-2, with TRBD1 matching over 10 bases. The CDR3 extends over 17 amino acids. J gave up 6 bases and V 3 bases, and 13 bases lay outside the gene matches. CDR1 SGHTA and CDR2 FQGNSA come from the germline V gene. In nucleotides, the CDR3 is TGTGCCAGCAGCTTGGCCGGGACAGGGGTTCAGAGGGATGGCTACACCTTC. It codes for CASSLAGTGVQRDGYTF.

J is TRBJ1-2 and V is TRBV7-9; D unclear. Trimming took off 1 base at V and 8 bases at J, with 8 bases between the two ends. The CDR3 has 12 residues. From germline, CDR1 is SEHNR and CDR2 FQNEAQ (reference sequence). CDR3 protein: CASSLEATGYTF. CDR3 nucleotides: TGTGCCAGCAGCTTAGAAGCGACCGGCTACACCTTC. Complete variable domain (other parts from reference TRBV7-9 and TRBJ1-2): DTGVSQNPRHKITKRGQNVTFRCDPISEHNRLYWYRQTLGQGPEFLTYFQNEAQLEKSRLLSDRFSAERPKGSFSTLEIQRTEQGDSAMYLCASSLEATGYTFGSGTRLTVV.

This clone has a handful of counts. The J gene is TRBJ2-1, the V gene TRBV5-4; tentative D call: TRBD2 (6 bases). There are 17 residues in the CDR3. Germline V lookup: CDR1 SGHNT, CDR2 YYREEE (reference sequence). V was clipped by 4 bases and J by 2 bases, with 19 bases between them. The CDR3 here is CASSSKRGDLAYNEQFF. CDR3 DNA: TGTGCCAGCAGCAGCAAACGTGGGGACTTAGCCTACAATGAGCAGTTCTTC.

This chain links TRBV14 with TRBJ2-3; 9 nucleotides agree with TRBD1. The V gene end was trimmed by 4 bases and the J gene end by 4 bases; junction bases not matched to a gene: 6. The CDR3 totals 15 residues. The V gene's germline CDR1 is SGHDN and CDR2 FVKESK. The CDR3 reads CASSRGQGGADTQYF. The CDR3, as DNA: TGTGCCAGCAGCCGGGGACAGGGAGGAGCAGATACGCAGTATTTT. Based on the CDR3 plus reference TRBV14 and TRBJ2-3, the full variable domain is EAGVTQFPSHSVIEKGQTVTLRCDPISGHDNLYWYRRVMGKEIKFLLHFVKESKQDESGMPNNRFLAERTGGTYSTLKVQPAELEDSGVYFCASSRGQGGADTQYFGPGTRLTVL.

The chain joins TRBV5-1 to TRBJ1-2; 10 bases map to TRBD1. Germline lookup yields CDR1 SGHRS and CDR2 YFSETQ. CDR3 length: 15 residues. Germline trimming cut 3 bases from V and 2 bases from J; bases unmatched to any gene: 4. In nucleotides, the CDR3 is TGCGCCAGCAGCTCGGGACAGGGGAGCAACTATGGCTACACCTTC. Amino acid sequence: CASSSGQGSNYGYTF.

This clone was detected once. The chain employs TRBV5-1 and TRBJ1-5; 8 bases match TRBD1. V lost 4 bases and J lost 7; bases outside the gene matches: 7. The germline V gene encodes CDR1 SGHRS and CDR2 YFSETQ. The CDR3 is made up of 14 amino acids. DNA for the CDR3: TGCGCCAGCAGCCAGACAGGGGTCGAGCAGCCCCAGCATTTT. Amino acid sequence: CASSQTGVEQPQHF.

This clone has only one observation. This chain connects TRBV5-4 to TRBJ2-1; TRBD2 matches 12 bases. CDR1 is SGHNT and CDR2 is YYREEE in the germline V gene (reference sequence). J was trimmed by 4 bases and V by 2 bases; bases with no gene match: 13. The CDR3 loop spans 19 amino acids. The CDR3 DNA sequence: TGTGCCAGCAGCTTTCTAGGACTAGCGGGGCGACACGGATACAATGAGCAGTTCTTC. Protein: CASSFLGLAGRHGYNEQFF.

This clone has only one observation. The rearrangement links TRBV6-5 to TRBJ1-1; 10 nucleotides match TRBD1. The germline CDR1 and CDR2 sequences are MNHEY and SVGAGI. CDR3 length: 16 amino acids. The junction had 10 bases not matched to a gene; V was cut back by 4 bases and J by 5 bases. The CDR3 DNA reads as TGTGCCAGCAGTTTGACAGGGGGCGTCGGACGGACTGAAGCTTTCTTT. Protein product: CASSLTGGVGRTEAFF.

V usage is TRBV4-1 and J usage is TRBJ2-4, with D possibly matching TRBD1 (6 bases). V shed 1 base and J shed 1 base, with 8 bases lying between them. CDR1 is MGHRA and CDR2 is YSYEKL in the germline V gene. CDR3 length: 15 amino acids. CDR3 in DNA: TGCGCCAGCAGCCAAGCGAGGGGGGCCAAAAACATTCAGTACTTC. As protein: CASSQARGAKNIQYF.

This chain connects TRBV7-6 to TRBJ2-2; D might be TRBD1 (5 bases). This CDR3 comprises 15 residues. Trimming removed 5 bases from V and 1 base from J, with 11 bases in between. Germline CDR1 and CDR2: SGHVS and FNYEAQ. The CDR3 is CASSKGQGNTGELFF. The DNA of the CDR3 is TGTGCCAGCAGCAAAGGGCAGGGGAACACCGGGGAGCTGTTTTTT.